The 3 T cell receptor beta chains below come from one sample, sequenced in a study of CD8 T cells in ankylosing spondylitis. TCRdb re-analysed the 5' RACE reads in MiXCR, keeping a single row per CDR3 protein. Altogether approximately 220,000 distinct CDR3 sequences are present, more than 9% being singletons, with the ten largest covering over 20%. Sequencing input: blood, either unsorted or a sorted T cell fraction (not recorded which). The receptors stem from a male donor with ankylosing spondylitis or in good health (not recorded which).

Concerning this clonotype itself: The CDR3 does not end in the conserved phenylalanine or tryptophan, so this is likely a read error. This chain links TRBV11-2 with TRBJ2-5; the match to TRBD1 covers 8 bases. The CDR3 length is 13 residues. Germline loops: CDR1 SGHAT, CDR2 FQNNGV. The J segment lost 2 bases and the V segment lost 6 bases, leaving 2 bases of the junction unmatched. CDR3 DNA sequence: TGTGCCAGCAGGGACAGGGTGCAAGAGACCCAGTACTTA. Translated, it gives CASRDRVQETQYL.

This clonotype was detected many times. This sequence joins TRBV12-3 or TRBV12-4 and TRBJ2-1; 9 nucleotides match TRBD2. The V segment lost 4 bases and the J segment 7 bases; nucleotides outside the gene matches: 8. This CDR3 has 15 amino acids. CDR3 DNA: TGTGCCAGCAGTTCCGCCGGGACTAGCATAAATGAGCAGTTCTTC. As protein: CASSSAGTSINEQFF.

This clonotype has at least ten counts. The chain combines TRBV19 with TRBJ2-3; 8 bases align to TRBD2. This CDR3 comprises 16 residues. J gave up 1 base and V 4 bases, and 7 bases lay outside the gene matches. Germline V CDR1 and CDR2: LNHDA, SQIVND (reference sequence). DNA of the CDR3: TGTGCCAGTAGTACACCCCGGGGGGGCCGCACAGATACGCAGTATTTT. It encodes CASSTPRGGRTDTQYF.